The 6 T cell receptor beta chains given below trace back to one sample, sequenced in a study of blood T cell repertoires in COVID-19. Method: immunoSEQ multiplex PCR; TCRdb's copy keeps in-frame clones and lacks some. The sample includes approximately 150,000 clones, approximately 87% of them seen just once. Sequencing used peripheral blood. The receptors here all came from a woman between 50 and 59 years old with active or convalescent COVID-19.

V and J are TRBV6-1 and TRBJ2-2, with D unresolved. CDR3 length equals 16 residues. Germline-derived CDR1 and CDR2 are MNHNS and SASEGT. V lost 0 bases to trimming and J lost 2 bases, with 10 bases between them. This CDR3 is CASSEAVRRNTGELFF. CDR3 in DNA: TGTGCCAGCAGTGAAGCTGTCAGGCGAAACACCGGGGAGCTGTTTTTT.

V usage is TRBV27 and J usage is TRBJ2-7; D is perhaps TRBD2 (6 bases). CDR1 and CDR2 from the germline V gene are MNHEY and SMNVEV (reference sequence). This CDR3 region has 13 residues. With 3 bases removed from V and 3 bases from J, the gap between germline ends came to 9 bases. The DNA of the CDR3 is TGTGCCAGCAGTTTCGGGAGAAGCTACGAGCAGTACTTC. It codes for CASSFGRSYEQYF.

The V gene is TRBV19, the J gene TRBJ1-4; tentatively, D is TRBD1 (5 bases). The V gene's germline CDR1 is LNHDA and CDR2 SQIVND (reference sequence). This CDR3 contains 14 residues. The V end was cut by 3 bases, the J end by 0 bases, with 5 bases between. The CDR3 region is CASSMTATNEKLFF. CDR3 bases: TGTGCCAGTAGTATGACAGCAACTAATGAAAAACTGTTTTTT.

The chain links TRBV30 to TRBJ2-5, with D hard to call. Germline CDR1 reads GTSNPN; CDR2 reads SVGIG (reference sequence). The CDR3 totals 12 residues. With 5 bases removed from V and 5 bases from J, the gap between germline ends came to 12 bases. The CDR3 DNA reads as TGTGCCTGGCAAGCAGGCCGGGAGACCCAGTACTTC. This translates into CAWQAGRETQYF.

CDR3: CASSSAGHTEAFF. The CDR3 DNA reads as TGTGCCAGCAGCTCCGCAGGGCACACTGAAGCTTTCTTT. V gene TRBV7-3 combines with J gene TRBJ1-1; D is possibly TRBD1 (5 bases). Germline-derived CDR1 and CDR2 are SGHTA and FQGTGA. The CDR3 spans 13 residues. V was trimmed by 4 bases and J by 3 bases, leaving 9 bases between them.

The J gene is TRBJ2-7, the V gene TRBV28, with 8 nucleotides matching TRBD2. The trim removed 5 bases at V and 2 bases at J, leaving 8 bases unmatched. Germline V CDR1 and CDR2: MDHEN, SYDVKM. CDR3 length: 15 residues. The CDR3 loop is CASSNSGLEAYEQYF. CDR3 nucleotide sequence: TGTGCCAGCAGTAACTCGGGACTAGAAGCCTACGAGCAGTACTTC.